This is a list of T cell receptor beta chains from one sample in a study of T cells after yellow fever vaccination. TCRdb fed the 5' RACE reads into MiXCR, producing one record per CDR3 protein. The sample lists 200,000 to 300,000 distinct CDR3 sequences; less than 7.5% were seen once. The source material was CD4+ T cells sorted from PBMCs, sampled on the day of the yellow fever booster vaccination. All receptors come from a man aged 25 to 40 who received the YFV17D yellow fever vaccine. The CDR3 runs from the conserved cysteine through the conserved F or W.

v_call | cdr3_aa
TRBV24-1 | CATSDGYTEAFF
TRBV7-2 | CASSGDRGGAQYF
TRBV24-1 | CATSEGGKGTYEQYF
TRBV27 | CASSLYDSPSSPLHF
TRBV20-1 | CSARDHAGGAYNEQFF
TRBV12-3/TRBV12-4 | CASSGTPNTQYF
TRBV12-3/TRBV12-4 | CASSLEGGGTDTQYF
TRBV5-1 | CASSLDSGTESNEKLFF
TRBV2 | CASSVQGWELFF
TRBV5-4 | CASSRLRETQYF
TRBV6-1 | CASSHRLPTEAFF
TRBV29-1 | CSGTGTGNYEQYF
TRBV5-1 | CASTGSTNTGELFF
TRBV20-1 | CSARPGFQETQYF
TRBV20-1 | CSARPPGIGDTQYF
TRBV4-3 | CASSQRNRGRFAMNTEAFF